This T cell receptor beta chain was obtained from a study of blood T cell repertoires in COVID-19. Study background: PBMCs, B-cell-depleted T cells, or T cells were the source of the cDNA or gDNA that made up the material.

Profiled with immunoSEQ multiplex PCR; TCRdb holds only in-frame clones, not every one. The sample records around 420,000 clones, approximately 86% being singletons. The participants were between roughly 18 and 100 years old and came from fewer than 25 US areas. The CDR3 runs 15 residues. Germline values: CDR1 LGHDT, CDR2 YNNKEL (reference sequence). V was clipped by 2 bases and J by 7 bases; unmatched bases: 4. The sample was PBMCs or T cells enriched from blood (not recorded which). The gene calls are TRBV3-1 (or the pseudogene TRBV3-2) and TRBJ1-6; 8 nucleotides line up with TRBD1. The TCR sequence derives from a woman aged 40 to 49 with acute COVID-19. The CDR3 sequence is CASSQMDRANSPLHF. CDR3 DNA sequence: TGTGCCAGCAGCCAAATGGACAGGGCGAATTCACCCCTCCACTTT.